This TCR beta chain was found in a study of T cell responses to AZD1222 COVID-19 vaccine. For the study at large: Doses given second, at about 4 or about 12 weeks, were pooled. Study-wide findings and caveats: Donor demographics were predominantly white British with a female majority; clonal diversity may be underestimated.

The V and J ends lost 3 bases and 6 bases respectively, with 11 bases between them. This CDR3 comprises 13 residues. CDR1 is KGHDR, CDR2 SFDVKD, per germline. Regarding this clone: What it binds is unknown.

Only in-frame clones appear in the TCRdb table, and some are missing; sequencing was by immunoSEQ multiplex PCR. The sample lists roughly 110,000 clones, around 90% occurring once. This clonotype was sampled from an adult in good health. This specimen consisted of peripheral blood, obtained on day 0 of AZD1222 vaccination. The chain recombines TRBV24-1 with TRBJ2-7, with D tentatively TRBD1 or TRBD2 (5 bases each). CDR3 protein: CATSDTGTSEQYF. CDR3 nucleotides: TGTGCCACCAGTGATACCGGGACCTCCGAGCAGTACTTC.